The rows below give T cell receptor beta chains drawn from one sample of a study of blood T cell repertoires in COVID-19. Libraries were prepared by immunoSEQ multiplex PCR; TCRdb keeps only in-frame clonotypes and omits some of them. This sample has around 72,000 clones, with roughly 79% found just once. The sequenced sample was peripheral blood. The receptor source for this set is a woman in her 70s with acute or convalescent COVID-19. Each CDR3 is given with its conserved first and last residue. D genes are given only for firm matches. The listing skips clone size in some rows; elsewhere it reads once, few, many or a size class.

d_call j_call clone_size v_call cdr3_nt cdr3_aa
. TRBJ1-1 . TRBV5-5 TGTGCCAGCAGCTTGAGGTTGCAGGGGAACACTGAAGCTTTCTTT CASSLRLQGNTEAFF
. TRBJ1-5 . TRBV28 TGTGCCAGCAGTGCGGGACTTCAGCATTTT CASSAGLQHF
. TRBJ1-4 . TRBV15 TGTGCCACCAGCAGAGATTATGGCTCAAATGAAAAACTGTTTTTT CATSRDYGSNEKLFF
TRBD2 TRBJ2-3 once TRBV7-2 TGTGCCAGCAGCCTGAGACTAGCGGGAGATACGCAGTATTTT CASSLRLAGDTQYF
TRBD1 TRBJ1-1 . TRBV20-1 TGCAGTGCTAGTCGACAGGGCACTGAAGCTTTCTTT CSASRQGTEAFF
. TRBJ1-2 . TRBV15 TGTGCCACCAGCAGAGGGGGCGTTGGCTATGGCTACACCTTC CATSRGGVGYGYTF
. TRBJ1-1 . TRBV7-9 TGTGCCAGCAGCTTACAGGGTCGAACTGAAGCTTTCTTT CASSLQGRTEAFF
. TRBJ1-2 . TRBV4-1 TGCGCCAGCAGCCAAGCAGCTAACTATGGCTACACCTTC CASSQAANYGYTF
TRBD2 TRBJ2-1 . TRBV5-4 TGTGCCAGCAGCTTGGGGGCGGGAGGGACCAATGAGCAGTTCTTC CASSLGAGGTNEQFF
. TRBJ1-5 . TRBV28 TGTGCCAGCAGTTTCAAAGGGGGGGGGAATCAGCCCCAGCATTTT CASSFKGGGNQPQHF
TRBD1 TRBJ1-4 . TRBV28 TGTGCCAGCAGTTTTCAGGGGGCTAGTGGAGAAAATGAAAAACTGTTTTTT CASSFQGASGENEKLFF
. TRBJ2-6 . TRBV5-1 TGCGCCAGCCGAGGGAACTCTGGGGCCAACGTCCTGACTTTC CASRGNSGANVLTF
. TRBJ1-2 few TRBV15 TGTGCCACCGGGGGGATTGGCTACACCTTC CATGGIGYTF
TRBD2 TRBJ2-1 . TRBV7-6 TGTGCCAGCAGCACCAGCGGGGGAGCCTCCTACAATGAGCAGTTCTTC CASSTSGGASYNEQFF
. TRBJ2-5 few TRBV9 TGTGCCAGCAGCGGACAGGTAACCCAAGAGACCCAGTACTTC CASSGQVTQETQYF
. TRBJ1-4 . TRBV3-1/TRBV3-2 TGTGCCAGCAGCCAAGTACGGGGGAGCCACCCTCTGGAACTGTTTTTT CASSQVRGSHPLELFF
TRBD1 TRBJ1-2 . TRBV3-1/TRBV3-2 TGTGCCAGCAGCCCCTGGACAGGGTTTGAGGGCTACACCTTC CASSPWTGFEGYTF
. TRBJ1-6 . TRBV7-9 TGTGCCAGCAGCCTCGACGGGTCAAGGTCACCCCTCCACTTT CASSLDGSRSPLHF
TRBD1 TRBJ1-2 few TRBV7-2 TGTGCCAGCAGCTTAGGACAGGGGATGAACTATGGCTACACCTTC CASSLGQGMNYGYTF
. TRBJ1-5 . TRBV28 TGTGCCAGCAGTTTCGGGGGGCCGGGGAATCAGCCCCAGCATTTT CASSFGGPGNQPQHF
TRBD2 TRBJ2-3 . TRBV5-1 TGCGCCAGCAGTGTCCGGACTAGCGGGGCCGGCACAGATACGCAGTATTTT CASSVRTSGAGTDTQYF
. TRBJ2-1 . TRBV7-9 TGTGCCAGCAGCCCGCGCCTAGCGAGTGGGGGTAATGAGCAGTTCTTC CASSPRLASGGNEQFF
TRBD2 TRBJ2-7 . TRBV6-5 TGTGCCAGCAGTTACTCGATGGGACTAGCGGGAGATGAGCAGTACTTC CASSYSMGLAGDEQYF
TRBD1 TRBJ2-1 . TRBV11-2 TGTGCCAGCAGCCGAGGGACAGGCCATAACAATGAGCAGTTCTTC CASSRGTGHNNEQFF
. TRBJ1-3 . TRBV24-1 TGTGCCACCAGCGCTGGCGGATCTGGAAACACCATATATTTT CATSAGGSGNTIYF
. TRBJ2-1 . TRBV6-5 TGTGCCAGCAGTTACTCCTCTAGATCCTACAATGAGCAGTTCTTC CASSYSSRSYNEQFF
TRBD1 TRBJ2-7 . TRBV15 TGTGCCACCAGCAGAGATGCCAGGGGGCACGAGCAGTACTTC CATSRDARGHEQYF
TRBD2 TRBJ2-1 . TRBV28 TGTGCCACCAGAGCGGGAGCCTACAATGAGCAGTTCTTC CATRAGAYNEQFF
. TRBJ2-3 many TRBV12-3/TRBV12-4 TGTGCCAGCAGCTACAGGGTCCAAGATACGCAGTATTTT CASSYRVQDTQYF
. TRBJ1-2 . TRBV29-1 TGCAGCGCTCCGGGGGGGCGGGGCGGCTACACCTTC CSAPGGRGGYTF
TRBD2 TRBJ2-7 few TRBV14 TGTGCCAGCAGCCCCGGGGTAGCGGGAGCTTACGAGCAGTACTTC CASSPGVAGAYEQYF
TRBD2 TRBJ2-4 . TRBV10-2 TGCGCCACCGGGGGGGGCATTCAGTACTTC CATGGGIQYF
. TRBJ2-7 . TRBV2 TGTGCCAGCAGTGAAGGGGAGACATACGTCTTATCCTACGAGCAGTACTTC CASSEGETYVLSYEQYF
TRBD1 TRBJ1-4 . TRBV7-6 TGTGCCAGCAGCCCTCCCGGGACAGGGTCTGAAAAACTGTTTTTT CASSPPGTGSEKLFF
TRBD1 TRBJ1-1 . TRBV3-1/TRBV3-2 TGTGCCAGCAGCGCGACAGGGCAGACTGAAGCTTTCTTT CASSATGQTEAFF
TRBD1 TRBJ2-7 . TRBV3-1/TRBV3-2 TGTGCCAGCAGCCAAGCGGACAGGGCTACCTACGAGCAGTACTTC CASSQADRATYEQYF
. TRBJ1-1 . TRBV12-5 TGTGCTAGTGGTGCTACAGGCGTTACCGAAGCTTTCTTT CASGATGVTEAFF
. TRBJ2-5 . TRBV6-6 TGTGCCAGCAGTTACGGGAGTCAGGAGACCCAGTACTTC CASSYGSQETQYF
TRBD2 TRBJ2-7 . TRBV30 TGTGCCACTCGGCAACCGGGAGGGCCACCGGGCGAGCAGTACTTC CATRQPGGPPGEQYF
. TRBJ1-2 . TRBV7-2 TGTGCCAGCAGCTTACAGACAGGCTATGGCTACACCTTC CASSLQTGYGYTF
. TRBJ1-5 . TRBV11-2 TGTGCCAGCAGCTTAGGGGACTGGCGCAATCAGCCCCAGCATTTT CASSLGDWRNQPQHF
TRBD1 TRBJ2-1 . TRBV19 TGTGCCAGTAGGGGGACAGGGGTAAATGAGCAGTTCTTC CASRGTGVNEQFF